This passage covers 24 T cell receptor beta chains from one sample sequenced in a study of technical replicates of blood from a handful of donors. Clones were sequenced by immunoSEQ multiplex PCR, and TCRdb holds only the in-frame ones, with some missing. The table has about 59,000 clones, over 85% seen once. The sequencing input was PBMCs. The receptor source for this set is a human donor in good health. Some clones in this sample may be carry-over from other donors' samples.

The chain has TRBV7-9 and TRBJ1-2, with 7 nucleotides matching TRBD1. With 1 base clipped from V and 6 bases from J, the junction kept 5 bases outside the gene matches. From germline, CDR1 is SEHNR and CDR2 FQNEAQ (reference sequence). The CDR3 is 14 amino acids. The CDR3 loop reads CASSLEVGGNGYTF. In DNA, the CDR3 is TGTGCCAGCAGCTTAGAAGTAGGGGGCAATGGCTACACCTTC. The full variable domain, in which reference TRBV7-9 and TRBJ1-2 provide the parts outside the CDR3, is DTGVSQNPRHKITKRGQNVTFRCDPISEHNRLYWYRQTLGQGPEFLTYFQNEAQLEKSRLLSDRFSAERPKGSFSTLEIQRTEQGDSAMYLCASSLEVGGNGYTFGSGTRLTVV.

V and J are TRBV7-8 and TRBJ2-7, with TRBD2 as a possible D gene (5 bases). Germline CDR1 is SGHVS and CDR2 is FQNEAQ. This CDR3 is 14 amino acids long. V lost 6 bases to trimming and J lost 1 base, with 13 bases between them. CDR3 nucleotide sequence: TGTGCCAGCAGTCGAGGGCTTGGTTCCTACGAGCAGTACTTC. Protein sequence: CASSRGLGSYEQYF.

This clone showed up just a few times. The CDR3 protein is CASSPGRSGVGQFF. In nucleotides, the CDR3 is TGTGCCAGCAGTCCGGGACGATCGGGAGTCGGGCAGTTCTTC. The gene calls are TRBV6-4 and TRBJ2-1; possibly TRBD2 for D (6 bases). The CDR3 has 14 residues. Trimming removed 5 bases at V and 12 bases at J, with 20 bases between. The germline gives CDR1 MRHNA, CDR2 SNTAGT.

The chain couples TRBV13 to TRBJ1-6; D not certain. CDR1 and CDR2 from the germline V gene are PRHDT and FYEKMQ (reference sequence). Trimming removed 0 bases from V and 6 bases from J, with 3 bases in between. There are 13 residues in the CDR3. CDR3 sequence reads: CASSLGVNSPLHF. The CDR3 DNA reads TGTGCCAGCAGCTTAGGCGTTAATTCACCCCTCCACTTT.

The CDR3 DNA reads TGTGCCAGCAGTCCCCGACAGGGGCCCAGCTCCTACAATGAGCAGTTCTTC. Protein: CASSPRQGPSSYNEQFF. The chain employs TRBV28 and TRBJ2-1, with 8 bases aligning to TRBD1. Germline V lookup: CDR1 MDHEN, CDR2 SYDVKM. Germline trimming cut 5 bases from V and 0 bases from J; bases unmatched to any gene: 9. The CDR3 runs 17 residues.

The chain uses TRBV29-1 and TRBJ2-5; 7 bases fit TRBD2. With 6 bases clipped from V and 9 bases from J, the junction kept 10 bases outside the gene matches. The CDR3 is 12 residues long. Germline assignment: CDR1 SQVTM and CDR2 ANQGSEA. CDR3 protein: CSVTLAQLPQYF. As DNA, the CDR3 is TGCAGCGTGACACTAGCGCAGTTGCCCCAGTACTTC.

The chain carries TRBV6-1 and TRBJ2-1, with unresolved D. CDR1 and CDR2 from the germline V gene are MNHNS and SASEGT. V gave up 4 bases and J gave up 7 bases, with 5 bases separating them. The CDR3 is made up of 11 amino acids. The CDR3 bases are TGTGCCAGCAGTGTGCGGAATGAGCAGTTCTTC. This encodes CASSVRNEQFF.

This clone was seen once. This chain connects TRBV7-3 to TRBJ2-3; a possible D gene is TRBD2 (6 bases). The V end was cut by 5 bases, the J end by 3 bases, with 18 bases between. This CDR3 contains 16 residues. Germline V gene lookup returns CDR1 SGHTA and CDR2 FQGTGA. The CDR3 protein is CASSLGSRGITDTQYF. The CDR3 DNA reads as TGTGCCAGCAGCCTCGGGAGTCGGGGGATTACAGATACGCAGTATTTT.

The chain links TRBV4-1 to TRBJ1-3, with D hard to call. CDR1 and CDR2 from the germline V gene are MGHRA and YSYEKL. The CDR3 has 16 residues. Deletions cut 3 bases from V and 1 base from J, with 13 bases between. The CDR3 reads CASSHSLVLSGNTIYF. As DNA, the CDR3 is TGCGCCAGCAGCCACAGTCTGGTTCTGTCTGGAAACACCATATATTTT.

The V call is TRBV30, the J call TRBJ2-1; 7 nucleotides match TRBD1. The germline CDR1 and CDR2 sequences are GTSNPN and SVGIG (reference sequence). CDR3 size: 12 residues. J was trimmed by 6 bases and V by 8 bases; bases with no gene match: 7. The CDR3 reads CAHRGRGNEQFF. DNA of the CDR3: TGTGCCCACAGGGGAAGGGGCAATGAGCAGTTCTTC.

The J gene is TRBJ1-5, the V gene TRBV6-4, with TRBD1 as a possible D gene (6 bases). CDR3 length: 14 amino acids. The V and J ends lost 6 bases and 1 base respectively, with 10 bases between them. In germline, CDR1 is MRHNA, CDR2 SNTAGT. The CDR3, as DNA: TGTGCCAGCAGACAGGGAGGGAGCAATCAGCCCCAGCATTTT. Protein product: CASRQGGSNQPQHF.

This clone appeared once. The J gene is TRBJ2-3, the V gene TRBV5-1; 14 bases map to TRBD2. The CDR3 extends over 17 amino acids. V shed 4 bases, J shed 3 bases, and the junction held 7 bases outside the gene matches. Germline CDR1 is SGHRS and CDR2 is YFSETQ. The CDR3 is CASSLPGTSGSTDTQYF. CDR3 DNA: TGCGCCAGCAGCCTCCCGGGGACTAGCGGGAGTACAGATACGCAGTATTTT.

This rearrangement joins TRBV6-1 to TRBJ1-1; D remains unclear. The V and J ends lost 8 bases and 0 bases respectively, with 16 bases between them. Germline V gene data show CDR1 as MNHNS and CDR2 as SASEGT. The CDR3 is 15 amino acids. The CDR3 region is CASAGRGSMNTEAFF. CDR3 in DNA: TGTGCCAGCGCGGGTCGCGGCAGTATGAACACTGAAGCTTTCTTT.

V gene TRBV19 combines with J gene TRBJ1-2, with D perhaps matching TRBD1 (6 bases). V was shortened by 6 bases and J by 0 bases, with 20 bases between the two germline ends. The CDR3 totals 17 residues. The V gene's germline CDR1 is LNHDA and CDR2 SQIVND (reference sequence). The CDR3 loop is CASRGGAEDWTNYGYTF. CDR3 nucleotide sequence: TGTGCCAGTAGGGGGGGGGCCGAAGATTGGACTAACTATGGCTACACCTTC.

V is TRBV7-9 and J is TRBJ2-3, with 8 bases fitting TRBD1. Germline CDR1 and CDR2: SEHNR and FQNEAQ (reference sequence). Trimming removed 5 bases from V and 1 base from J; junction bases left unmatched: 2. CDR3 size: 14 residues. The DNA of the CDR3 is TGTGCCAGCAGCGACAGGGGCGGCACAGATACGCAGTATTTT. This gives the protein CASSDRGGTDTQYF.

This clone was seen only a few times. The V call is TRBV19, the J call TRBJ2-5, with D unclear. Trimming took off 4 bases at V and 2 bases at J, with 11 bases between the two ends. The V gene's germline CDR1 is LNHDA and CDR2 SQIVND (reference sequence). This CDR3 region has 14 residues. CDR3 DNA sequence: TGTGCCAGTAGTACTGGTAGATTTCAAGAGACCCAGTACTTC. Amino acids: CASSTGRFQETQYF. Filled out from reference TRBV19 and TRBJ2-5, the complete variable domain reads DGGITQSPKYLFRKEGQNVTLSCEQNLNHDAMYWYRQDPGQGLRLIYYSQIVNDFQKGDIAEGYSVSREKKESFPLTVTSAQKNPTAFYLCASSTGRFQETQYFGPGTRLLVL.

The chain couples TRBV6-6 to TRBJ2-7; 8 bases are a match to TRBD1. V trimming: 5 bases; J trimming: 4 bases; junction bases outside the gene matches: 7. The germline CDR1 and CDR2 sequences are MNHNY and SVGAGI (reference sequence). The CDR3 has 14 amino acids. CDR3 sequence reads: CASSLPGQEYEQYF. The CDR3 DNA sequence: TGTGCCAGCAGTCTCCCGGGACAGGAGTACGAGCAGTACTTC.

The CDR3 region has the DNA TGTGCCAGCAGTGGGACAGGGTATGGCTACACCTTC. Amino acids: CASSGTGYGYTF. This chain uses TRBV2 with TRBJ1-2, with 8 bases identical to TRBD1. After removal of 4 bases from V and 5 bases from J, the junction contained 0 bases not matched to a gene. CDR3 length: 12 residues. The germline V gene has CDR1 SNHLY and CDR2 FYNNEI.

V is TRBV29-1 and J is TRBJ1-2; D gene unclear. Germline values: CDR1 SQVTM, CDR2 ANQGSEA. CDR3 length: 12 residues. V was trimmed by 5 bases and J by 0 bases, leaving 7 bases between them. CDR3 residues: CSVLGSNYGYTF. CDR3 DNA sequence: TGCAGCGTTCTCGGGTCTAACTATGGCTACACCTTC. Variable domain in full (rest from reference TRBV29-1 and TRBJ1-2): SAVISQKPSRDICQRGTSLTIQCQVDSQVTMMFWYRQQPGQSLTLIATANQGSEATYESGFVIDKFPISRPNLTFSTLTVSNMSPEDSSIYLCSVLGSNYGYTFGSGTRLTVV.

The gene calls are TRBV11-1 and TRBJ1-6, with D possibly TRBD1 on 6 matching bases. This CDR3 has 14 residues. Looked up from germline, CDR1 is SGHAT and CDR2 is FQDESV (reference sequence). The germline V and J ends were trimmed by 1 base and 10 bases, with 11 bases remaining between them. Written as DNA, the CDR3 is TGTGCCAGCAGCTTAGATGGGGGCGAGTCACCCCTCCACTTT. As protein: CASSLDGGESPLHF.

The V and J genes are TRBV27 and TRBJ1-2; D might be TRBD1 (6 bases). Germline lookup yields CDR1 MNHEY and CDR2 SMNVEV (reference sequence). V lost 8 bases and J 5 bases, leaving 12 bases between the germline ends. The CDR3 spans 12 residues. The CDR3 nucleotides are TGTGCCAGCGGAAACAGGGTTTATGGCTACACCTTC. Translation: CASGNRVYGYTF.

The V call is TRBV2, the J call TRBJ2-7; TRBD2 agrees at 7 bases. The CDR3 covers 15 residues. Trimming took 10 bases from V and 3 from J; bases not matched to a gene: 15. Germline V gene sequence: CDR1 SNHLY, CDR2 FYNNEI. DNA of the CDR3: TGTGCCACCGGGGGGTCCGACCAACTTTTCTACGAGCAGTACTTC. This codes for CATGGSDQLFYEQYF.

This clone was picked up one time. The rearrangement joins TRBV5-4 to TRBJ1-2; possible D gene TRBD1, 6 bases. Deletions cut 6 bases from V and 2 bases from J, with 14 bases between. The CDR3 is 14 amino acids. Germline loops: CDR1 SGHNT, CDR2 YYREEE (reference sequence). The CDR3 region is CASTIRDNNYGYTF. The DNA for the CDR3 is TGTGCCAGCACCATCCGGGACAACAACTATGGCTACACCTTC.

In its sample, this clone was seen once. This chain's CDR3 is CASRRHLGADTQYF. The CDR3 DNA reads as TGTGCCAGCAGACGGCACCTAGGGGCAGATACGCAGTATTTT. V gene TRBV11-2 combines with J gene TRBJ2-3; D may be TRBD1 (5 bases). The CDR3 has 14 residues. Germline CDR1 is SGHAT and CDR2 is FQNNGV. V was clipped by 6 bases and J by 4 bases, with 14 bases between them.